The T cell receptor beta chain described here comes from a study of regulatory T cells in long-lasting Graves disease. Through Arm-PCR of CDR3 regions and iRepertoire HTBI primers, TCR beta libraries were built. Each CDR3 protein is one row after TCRdb ran MiXCR on the multiplex PCR reads. The sample holds 400,000 to 550,000 distinct CDR3 sequences; more than 13% are singletons and the top ten take 16%. The sample's time point: newly diagnosed GD, antithyroid drugs for less than 3 months. Extracted RNA from PBMCs served as the source of the TCR library. The CDR3 sequence is 16 residues long. Looked up from germline, CDR1 is SQVTM and CDR2 is ANQGSEA. The ends lost 1 base at V and 9 bases at J; junction bases unmatched: 13. At least ten counts were recorded for this clonotype. The sample also formed part of further work on T cells in Graves' hyperthyroidism and ophthalmopathy. This second report adds: The majority of expanded thyroid clonotypes above 0.001 also appeared in blood.

J is TRBJ2-1 and V is TRBV29-1; TRBD2 aligns across 9 bases. The sequencing here drew on peripheral blood mononuclear cells (PBMCs), taken at new diagnosis, from a patient treated with antithyroid drugs. The sequence came from a woman in her 30s with Graves disease. The CDR3 is CSVEGTGLASGAEQFF. The CDR3 nucleotides are TGCAGCGTTGAAGGCACGGGACTAGCCTCAGGTGCTGAGCAGTTCTTC.